The next 2 T cell receptor beta chains were all read from a single sample in a study of blood T cell repertoires in COVID-19. The assay was immunoSEQ multiplex PCR, and TCRdb's table has in-frame clones only and misses some. Of about 330,000 clones listed, 80% to 90% are singletons. The sequenced sample was PBMCs or T cells enriched from blood (not recorded which). The origin of the receptors is a woman aged 18 to 35 who had recovered from COVID-19.

The rearrangement joins TRBV19 to TRBJ1-4; perhaps TRBD1 as D (6 bases). Germline CDR1 is LNHDA and CDR2 is SQIVND (reference sequence). The V and J ends lost 0 bases and 7 bases respectively, with 15 bases between them. CDR3 length: 16 amino acids. The CDR3 reads CASSIELRGAAEKLFF. In nucleotides, the CDR3 is TGTGCCAGTAGTATAGAATTGCGGGGGGCTGCTGAAAAACTGTTTTTT.

The chain employs TRBV18 and TRBJ1-5, with D perhaps matching TRBD1 (6 bases). Between the trimmed V and J ends, which lost 2 bases and 1 base, there was a span of 12 bases. The CDR3 has 16 amino acids. Germline V gives CDR1 KGHSH, CDR2 LQKENI. The CDR3 sequence: CASSPFGTKSNQPQHF. The CDR3 DNA follows: TGTGCCAGCTCACCATTTGGGACAAAAAGCAATCAGCCCCAGCATTTT.